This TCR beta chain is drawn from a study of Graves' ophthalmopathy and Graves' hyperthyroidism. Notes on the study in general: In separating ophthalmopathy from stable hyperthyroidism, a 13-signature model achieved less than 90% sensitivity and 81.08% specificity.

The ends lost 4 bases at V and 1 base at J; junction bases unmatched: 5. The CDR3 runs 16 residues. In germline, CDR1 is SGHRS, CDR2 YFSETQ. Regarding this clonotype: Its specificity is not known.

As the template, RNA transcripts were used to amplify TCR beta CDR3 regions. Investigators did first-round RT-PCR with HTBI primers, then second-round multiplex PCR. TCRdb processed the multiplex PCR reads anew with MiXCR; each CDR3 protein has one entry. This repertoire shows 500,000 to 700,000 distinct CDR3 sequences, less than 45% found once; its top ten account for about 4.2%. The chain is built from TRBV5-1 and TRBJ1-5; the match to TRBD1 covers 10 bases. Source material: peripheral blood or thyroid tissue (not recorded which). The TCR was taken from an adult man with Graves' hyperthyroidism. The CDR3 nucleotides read TGCGCCAGCAGCCCGGACAGGGGGGTAAGCAATCAGCCCCAGCATTTT. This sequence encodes CASSPDRGVSNQPQHF.